A selection of T cell receptor beta chains follows, all from one sample in a study of control samples from healthy donors and cancer patients. The protocol was immunoSEQ multiplex PCR, while the TCRdb copy is restricted to in-frame clones and leaves out a portion. The sample records under 150,000 clones, 85% to 95% being singletons. The source material was PBMCs. The receptors come from a man between 50 and 59 years old with head and neck cancer. Both conserved end residues are part of each CDR3. Fields, in order: clone size, V gene, D gene, J gene, CDR3 DNA, CDR3 protein. A D gene is named only where the DNA matches it firmly. Not all rows give a size; the values are once, few, many and, for expanded clones, a class.

clone_size: NA
v_call: TRBV10-3
d_call: NA
j_call: TRBJ1-5
cdr3_nt: TGTGCCATCAGTGAGCTTGGGGGTCAGCCCCAGCATTTT
cdr3_aa: CAISELGGQPQHF

clone_size: NA
v_call: TRBV12-5
d_call: TRBD1
j_call: TRBJ1-1
cdr3_nt: TGTGCTAGTGGTTTGACAGGGGGCGCGACTGAAGCTTTCTTT
cdr3_aa: CASGLTGGATEAFF

clone_size: once
v_call: TRBV3-1/TRBV3-2
d_call: NA
j_call: TRBJ2-7
cdr3_nt: TGTGCCAGCAGCCAAGACGCGCGGGGAGGCGAGCAGTACTTC
cdr3_aa: CASSQDARGGEQYF

clone_size: NA
v_call: TRBV5-5
d_call: NA
j_call: TRBJ1-4
cdr3_nt: TGTGCCAGCAGCCTCTTCCCGGGACTTAATGAAAAACTGTTTTTT
cdr3_aa: CASSLFPGLNEKLFF

clone_size: once
v_call: TRBV2
d_call: NA
j_call: TRBJ1-4
cdr3_nt: TGTGCCAGCAGCCAAAACAGGGTTGAAAAACTGTTTTTT
cdr3_aa: CASSQNRVEKLFF

clone_size: NA
v_call: TRBV7-2
d_call: TRBD2
j_call: TRBJ2-3
cdr3_nt: TGTGCCAGCGTCCGGGGGGGCAGGCAGACAGATACGCAGTATTTT
cdr3_aa: CASVRGGRQTDTQYF

clone_size: many
v_call: TRBV6-1
d_call: NA
j_call: TRBJ2-3
cdr3_nt: TGTGCCAGCAGTGAAGCCGGGTCTCGAGATACGCAGTATTTT
cdr3_aa: CASSEAGSRDTQYF

clone_size: NA
v_call: TRBV5-5
d_call: NA
j_call: TRBJ2-3
cdr3_nt: TGTGCCAGCAGCTTGTCGCCTAGCACAGATACGCAGTATTTT
cdr3_aa: CASSLSPSTDTQYF

clone_size: NA
v_call: TRBV25-1
d_call: TRBD2
j_call: TRBJ2-5
cdr3_nt: TGTGCCAGCAGTGGGTTAGCGGGGCCTCAGGAGACCCAGTACTTC
cdr3_aa: CASSGLAGPQETQYF

clone_size: once
v_call: TRBV9
d_call: TRBD2
j_call: TRBJ2-5
cdr3_nt: TGTGCCAGCAGCGAGGGAGGGGACGGACAAGAGACCCAGTACTTC
cdr3_aa: CASSEGGDGQETQYF

clone_size: NA
v_call: TRBV7-3
d_call: NA
j_call: TRBJ2-3
cdr3_nt: TGTGCCAGCAGCTTAACAAACCAGGGAGATACGCAGTATTTT
cdr3_aa: CASSLTNQGDTQYF

clone_size: NA
v_call: TRBV7-8
d_call: NA
j_call: TRBJ1-4
cdr3_nt: TGTGCCAGCAGCTCCGCTGGACTTCAGGAAAAACTGTTTTTT
cdr3_aa: CASSSAGLQEKLFF

clone_size: NA
v_call: TRBV11-2
d_call: NA
j_call: TRBJ2-1
cdr3_nt: TGTGCCAGCAGCTTTCTACAGGCGGGTGAGCAGTTCTTC
cdr3_aa: CASSFLQAGEQFF

clone_size: NA
v_call: TRBV28
d_call: NA
j_call: TRBJ2-7
cdr3_nt: TGTGCCACCCACGAGGAGGGGGCCTACGAGCAGTACTTC
cdr3_aa: CATHEEGAYEQYF

clone_size: NA
v_call: TRBV11-1
d_call: NA
j_call: TRBJ2-3
cdr3_nt: TGTGCCAGCAGCGAAGGTGTTACAGATACGCAGTATTTT
cdr3_aa: CASSEGVTDTQYF

clone_size: NA
v_call: TRBV5-1
d_call: TRBD2
j_call: TRBJ2-2
cdr3_nt: TGCGCCAGCAGCTTGGACGGGGGGGACACCGGGGAGCTGTTTTTT
cdr3_aa: CASSLDGGDTGELFF

clone_size: NA
v_call: TRBV6-5
d_call: TRBD1
j_call: TRBJ2-2
cdr3_nt: TGTGCCAGCAGGACAGGGAATCGCGGGGAGCTGTTTTTT
cdr3_aa: CASRTGNRGELFF

clone_size: NA
v_call: TRBV20-1
d_call: NA
j_call: TRBJ1-1
cdr3_nt: TGCAGGGCCAGTACAGGGATAGCTGAAGCTTTCTTT
cdr3_aa: CRASTGIAEAFF

clone_size: NA
v_call: TRBV12-5
d_call: TRBD1
j_call: TRBJ2-1
cdr3_nt: TGTGCTAGTGGTTTAACAGGGGTCTATGAGCAGTTCTTC
cdr3_aa: CASGLTGVYEQFF

clone_size: NA
v_call: TRBV18
d_call: TRBD2
j_call: TRBJ2-5
cdr3_nt: TGTGCCAGCTCACCATTAACTAGCGGGGCTGGAGAGACCCAGTACTTC
cdr3_aa: CASSPLTSGAGETQYF

clone_size: NA
v_call: TRBV18
d_call: TRBD1
j_call: TRBJ2-1
cdr3_nt: TGTGCCAGCTCACAAACCGGGACAGGAATCTACAATGAGCAGTTCTTC
cdr3_aa: CASSQTGTGIYNEQFF

clone_size: NA
v_call: TRBV27
d_call: TRBD1
j_call: TRBJ2-7
cdr3_nt: TGTGCCAGCAGTTCACACAGGGGGAGGAACGAGCAGTACTTC
cdr3_aa: CASSSHRGRNEQYF

clone_size: once
v_call: TRBV2
d_call: TRBD1
j_call: TRBJ2-1
cdr3_nt: TGTGCCAGCACTGACAGGGGCCCCTACAATGAGCAGTTCTTC
cdr3_aa: CASTDRGPYNEQFF

clone_size: NA
v_call: TRBV5-5
d_call: NA
j_call: TRBJ1-6
cdr3_nt: TGTGCCAGCAGCTTCGAGGGGCGAGGTTCACCCCTCCACTTT
cdr3_aa: CASSFEGRGSPLHF

clone_size: NA
v_call: TRBV23-1
d_call: TRBD1
j_call: TRBJ1-6
cdr3_nt: TGCGCCAGCAGTCAACCGGGACAGGGATTCTATAATTCACCCCTCCACTTT
cdr3_aa: CASSQPGQGFYNSPLHF

clone_size: NA
v_call: TRBV19
d_call: TRBD1
j_call: TRBJ1-4
cdr3_nt: TGTGCCAGTAGTATAACCGGGACAGGGAAACGAGAACTGTTTTTT
cdr3_aa: CASSITGTGKRELFF

clone_size: NA
v_call: TRBV9
d_call: NA
j_call: TRBJ2-5
cdr3_nt: TGTGCCAGCAGCGTAAGCCAACCGGGACCAAAAGAGACCCAGTACTTC
cdr3_aa: CASSVSQPGPKETQYF

clone_size: few
v_call: TRBV27
d_call: NA
j_call: TRBJ1-1
cdr3_nt: TGTGCCAGCATTCACACCTACGGGACGGGTAACACTGAAGCTTTCTTT
cdr3_aa: CASIHTYGTGNTEAFF

clone_size: NA
v_call: TRBV7-8
d_call: NA
j_call: TRBJ1-5
cdr3_nt: TGTGCCAGCAGCTCACAATGGGTCAATCAGCCCCAGCATTTT
cdr3_aa: CASSSQWVNQPQHF

clone_size: NA
v_call: TRBV6-2/TRBV6-3
d_call: TRBD1
j_call: TRBJ1-5
cdr3_nt: TGTGCCAGCAGTTACCAGGGACAGCTCAATCAGCCCCAGCATTTT
cdr3_aa: CASSYQGQLNQPQHF

clone_size: few
v_call: TRBV28
d_call: TRBD1
j_call: TRBJ1-5
cdr3_nt: TGTGCCAGCAGGGGACAGGGGGGTAGGGGCAATCAGCCCCAGCATTTT
cdr3_aa: CASRGQGGRGNQPQHF

clone_size: NA
v_call: TRBV27
d_call: NA
j_call: TRBJ2-2
cdr3_nt: TGTGCCAGCAGATCGCAGGGTAACACCGGGGAGCTGTTTTTT
cdr3_aa: CASRSQGNTGELFF

clone_size: NA
v_call: TRBV5-1
d_call: NA
j_call: TRBJ1-1
cdr3_nt: TGCGCCAGCAGCCAGGGGCATGGGGGCACTGAAGCTTTCTTT
cdr3_aa: CASSQGHGGTEAFF

clone_size: NA
v_call: TRBV27
d_call: NA
j_call: TRBJ1-5
cdr3_nt: TGTGCCAGCAGTTTAACAGGGCTGGATCAGCCCCAGCATTTT
cdr3_aa: CASSLTGLDQPQHF

clone_size: NA
v_call: TRBV30
d_call: NA
j_call: TRBJ2-3
cdr3_nt: TGTGCCTGGAGTGTAAGGTCAGATACGCAGTATTTT
cdr3_aa: CAWSVRSDTQYF

clone_size: NA
v_call: TRBV2
d_call: NA
j_call: TRBJ2-1
cdr3_nt: TGTGCCAGCAGTGTGGTAGCCCCCACGGGGTTCTTC
cdr3_aa: CASSVVAPTGFF

clone_size: once
v_call: TRBV18
d_call: TRBD1
j_call: TRBJ2-2
cdr3_nt: TGTGCCGGAGCACAGGGGCCAGAGTTGATGTTTTTT
cdr3_aa: CAGAQGPELMFF

clone_size: NA
v_call: TRBV6-6
d_call: NA
j_call: TRBJ1-5
cdr3_nt: TGTGCCAGCGTTGACAGGAAGAGCAATCAGCCCCAGCATTTT
cdr3_aa: CASVDRKSNQPQHF

clone_size: NA
v_call: TRBV7-9
d_call: TRBD1
j_call: TRBJ2-7
cdr3_nt: TGTGCCAGCAGCTCGACGGGACAGGGCGTACAGGGCGAGCAGTACTTC
cdr3_aa: CASSSTGQGVQGEQYF

clone_size: NA
v_call: TRBV5-4
d_call: NA
j_call: TRBJ2-2
cdr3_nt: TGTGCCAGCAGCAGCTCAGGGGTCACCGGGGAGCTGTTTTTT
cdr3_aa: CASSSSGVTGELFF

clone_size: NA
v_call: TRBV7-8
d_call: NA
j_call: TRBJ1-5
cdr3_nt: TGTGCCAGCAGCTTAGGGGGTGGGGGCAATCAGCCCCAGCATTTT
cdr3_aa: CASSLGGGGNQPQHF

clone_size: few
v_call: TRBV28
d_call: NA
j_call: TRBJ2-5
cdr3_nt: TGTGCCAGCAGTGAAAGCGCTGGGAGGGAGACCCAGTACTTC
cdr3_aa: CASSESAGRETQYF

clone_size: NA
v_call: TRBV7-3
d_call: NA
j_call: TRBJ2-3
cdr3_nt: TGTGCCAGCAGCTTAAACCCCCAACAGGGAGGGTCCACAGATACGCAGTATTTT
cdr3_aa: CASSLNPQQGGSTDTQYF

clone_size: medium-sized
v_call: TRBV5-6
d_call: NA
j_call: TRBJ1-6
cdr3_nt: TGTGCCAGCAGCTTGTGGAGAGCTCCTAATTCACCCCTCCACTTT
cdr3_aa: CASSLWRAPNSPLHF

clone_size: NA
v_call: TRBV5-1
d_call: NA
j_call: TRBJ2-1
cdr3_nt: TGCGCCAGCAGCTTCGCGCTGGGGTTCAACAATGAGCAGTTCTTC
cdr3_aa: CASSFALGFNNEQFF

clone_size: NA
v_call: TRBV7-9
d_call: NA
j_call: TRBJ1-1
cdr3_nt: TGTGCCAGCAGCAGCCAGGGGACTGAAGCTTTCTTT
cdr3_aa: CASSSQGTEAFF

clone_size: NA
v_call: TRBV6-2/TRBV6-3
d_call: TRBD2
j_call: TRBJ2-1
cdr3_nt: TGTGCCAGCAGTTGGACTAGCGGGTTACCGCTTTACAATGAGCAGTTCTTC
cdr3_aa: CASSWTSGLPLYNEQFF

clone_size: few
v_call: TRBV19
d_call: TRBD1
j_call: TRBJ2-1
cdr3_nt: TGTGCCAGTAGTACACAGGGGGCAGGTATGAATGAGCAGTTCTTC
cdr3_aa: CASSTQGAGMNEQFF

clone_size: NA
v_call: TRBV13
d_call: NA
j_call: TRBJ1-1
cdr3_nt: TGTGCCAGCAGCTTGGGGGGGGACATCGAAGCTTTCTTT
cdr3_aa: CASSLGGDIEAFF

clone_size: NA
v_call: TRBV20-1
d_call: TRBD1
j_call: TRBJ1-4
cdr3_nt: TGCAGTGCAAGTCTACCGGGACAGCGTAATGAAAAACTGTTTTTT
cdr3_aa: CSASLPGQRNEKLFF

clone_size: NA
v_call: TRBV24-1
d_call: TRBD1
j_call: TRBJ1-2
cdr3_nt: TGTGCCACCAGTGAGGGAGGACAGGCCACTTATGGCTACACCTTC
cdr3_aa: CATSEGGQATYGYTF

clone_size: NA
v_call: TRBV2
d_call: NA
j_call: TRBJ2-3
cdr3_nt: TGTGCCAGCAGTGAGCAATCGAGGCCCCCAGATACGCAGTATTTT
cdr3_aa: CASSEQSRPPDTQYF